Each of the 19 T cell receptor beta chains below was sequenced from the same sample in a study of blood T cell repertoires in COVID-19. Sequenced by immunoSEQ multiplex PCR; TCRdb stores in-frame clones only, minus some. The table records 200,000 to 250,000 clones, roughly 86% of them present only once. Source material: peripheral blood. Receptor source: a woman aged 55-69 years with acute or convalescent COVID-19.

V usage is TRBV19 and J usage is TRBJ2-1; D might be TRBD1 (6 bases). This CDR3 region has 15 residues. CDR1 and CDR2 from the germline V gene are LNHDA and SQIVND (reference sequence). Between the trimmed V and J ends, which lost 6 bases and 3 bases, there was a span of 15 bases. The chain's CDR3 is CASSPRAGDYNEQFF. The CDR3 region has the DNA TGTGCCAGTAGCCCTCGGGCAGGGGACTACAATGAGCAGTTCTTC. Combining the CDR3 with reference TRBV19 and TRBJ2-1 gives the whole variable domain DGGITQSPKYLFRKEGQNVTLSCEQNLNHDAMYWYRQDPGQGLRLIYYSQIVNDFQKGDIAEGYSVSREKKESFPLTVTSAQKNPTAFYLCASSPRAGDYNEQFFGPGTRLTVL.

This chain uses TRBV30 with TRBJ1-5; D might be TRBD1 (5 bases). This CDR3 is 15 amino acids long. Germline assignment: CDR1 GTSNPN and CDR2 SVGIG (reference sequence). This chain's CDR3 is CASAGQGISNQPQHF. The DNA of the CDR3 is TGTGCATCCGCCGGGCAGGGAATTAGCAATCAGCCCCAGCATTTT.

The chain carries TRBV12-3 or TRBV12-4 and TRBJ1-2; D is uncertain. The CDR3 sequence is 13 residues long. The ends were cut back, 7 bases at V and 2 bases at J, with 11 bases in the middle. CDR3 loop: CASTLEANYGYTF. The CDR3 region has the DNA TGTGCCAGCACCCTAGAAGCAAACTATGGCTACACCTTC.

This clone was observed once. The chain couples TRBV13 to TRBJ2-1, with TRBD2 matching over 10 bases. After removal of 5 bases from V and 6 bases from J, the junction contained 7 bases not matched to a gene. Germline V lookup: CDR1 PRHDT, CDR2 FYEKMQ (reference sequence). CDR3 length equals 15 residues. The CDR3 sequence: CASSDGLAVLNEQFF. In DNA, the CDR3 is TGTGCCAGCAGCGACGGACTAGCGGTCCTCAATGAGCAGTTCTTC.

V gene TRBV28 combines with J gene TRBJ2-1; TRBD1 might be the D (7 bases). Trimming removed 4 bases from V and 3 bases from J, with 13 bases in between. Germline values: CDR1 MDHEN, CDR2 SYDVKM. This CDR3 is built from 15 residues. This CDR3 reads CASSSNRGGYNEQFF. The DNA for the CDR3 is TGTGCCAGCAGTTCAAACAGGGGAGGCTACAATGAGCAGTTCTTC.

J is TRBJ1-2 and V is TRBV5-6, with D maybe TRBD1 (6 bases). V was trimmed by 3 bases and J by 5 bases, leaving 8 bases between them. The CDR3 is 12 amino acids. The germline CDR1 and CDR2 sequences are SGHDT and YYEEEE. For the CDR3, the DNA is TGTGCCAGCAGCTCGACAGGATATGGCTACACCTTC. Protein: CASSSTGYGYTF.

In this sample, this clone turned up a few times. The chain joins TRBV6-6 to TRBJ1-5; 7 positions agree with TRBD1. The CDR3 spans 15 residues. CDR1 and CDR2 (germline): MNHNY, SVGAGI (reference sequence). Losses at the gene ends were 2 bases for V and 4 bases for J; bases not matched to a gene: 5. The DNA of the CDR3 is TGTGCCAGCAGTTACGGCGACAGGGAGAATCAGCCCCAGCATTTT. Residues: CASSYGDRENQPQHF.

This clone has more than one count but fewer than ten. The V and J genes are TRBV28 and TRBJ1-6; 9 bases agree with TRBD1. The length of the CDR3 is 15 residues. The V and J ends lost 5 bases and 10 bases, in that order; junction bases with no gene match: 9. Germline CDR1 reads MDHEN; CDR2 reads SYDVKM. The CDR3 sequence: CASSLPGQGGSPLHF. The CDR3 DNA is TGTGCCAGCAGTCTACCGGGACAGGGAGGGTCACCCCTCCACTTT. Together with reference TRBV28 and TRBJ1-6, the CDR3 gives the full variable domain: DVKVTQSSRYLVKRTGEKVFLECVQDMDHENMFWYRQDPGLGLRLIYFSYDVKMKEKGDIPEGYSVSREKKERFSLILESASTNQTSMYLCASSLPGQGGSPLHFGNGTRLTVT.

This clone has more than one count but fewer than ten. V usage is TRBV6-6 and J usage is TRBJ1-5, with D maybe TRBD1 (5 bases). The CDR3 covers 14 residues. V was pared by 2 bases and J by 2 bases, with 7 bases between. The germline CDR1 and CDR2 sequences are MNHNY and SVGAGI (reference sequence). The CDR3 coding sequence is TGTGCCAGCAGTTACGCGGGGGGCAATCAGCCCCAGCATTTT. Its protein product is CASSYAGGNQPQHF.

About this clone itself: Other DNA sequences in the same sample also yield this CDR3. CDR3 region: CASRETANYGYTF. The CDR3, as DNA: TGTGCCAGCAGGGAGACAGCTAACTATGGCTACACCTTC. V gene TRBV6-5 combines with J gene TRBJ1-2; maybe TRBD1 (5 bases). Germline CDR1 MNHEY, CDR2 SVGAGI. The CDR3 consists of 13 residues. The V end was cut by 6 bases, the J end by 0 bases, with 8 bases between.

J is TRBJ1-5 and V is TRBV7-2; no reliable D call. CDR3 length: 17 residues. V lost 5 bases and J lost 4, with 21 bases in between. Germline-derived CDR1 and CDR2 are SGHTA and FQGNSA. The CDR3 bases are TGTGCCAGCAGCCCGGGAGGGTCCGGCAGGATAAATCAGCCCCAGCATTTT. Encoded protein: CASSPGGSGRINQPQHF.

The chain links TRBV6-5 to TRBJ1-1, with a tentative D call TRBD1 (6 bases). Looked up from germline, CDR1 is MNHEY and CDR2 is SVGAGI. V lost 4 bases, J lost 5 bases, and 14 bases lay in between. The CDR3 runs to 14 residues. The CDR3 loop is CASSFYRAGTEAFF. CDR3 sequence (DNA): TGTGCCAGCAGTTTCTACAGGGCTGGGACTGAAGCTTTCTTT.

CDR3 DNA sequence: TGCGCCAGCAGCTTGGCGGCGGGAAGACAAGAGACCCAGTACTTC. Its translation: CASSLAAGRQETQYF. The rearrangement links TRBV5-1 to TRBJ2-5, with D perhaps TRBD2 (6 bases). Germline V lookup: CDR1 SGHRS, CDR2 YFSETQ. V lost 0 bases, J lost 2 bases, and 11 bases lay in between. This CDR3 is built from 15 residues.

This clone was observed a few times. CDR3 bases: TGTGCCAGCAGTTTGTTCCCCCTCTATGGCTACACCTTC. Protein product: CASSLFPLYGYTF. V gene TRBV12-3 or TRBV12-4 combines with J gene TRBJ1-2; D gene uncertain. The CDR3 loop spans 13 amino acids. The V gene lost 3 bases and the J gene lost 4 bases, with 9 bases spanning the gap.

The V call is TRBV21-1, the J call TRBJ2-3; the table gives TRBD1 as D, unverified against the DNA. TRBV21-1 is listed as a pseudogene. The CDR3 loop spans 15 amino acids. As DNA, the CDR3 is TGTGCCAGCAGAAACGTAAGACAGGGCACAGATACGCAGTATTTT. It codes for CASRNVRQGTDTQYF.

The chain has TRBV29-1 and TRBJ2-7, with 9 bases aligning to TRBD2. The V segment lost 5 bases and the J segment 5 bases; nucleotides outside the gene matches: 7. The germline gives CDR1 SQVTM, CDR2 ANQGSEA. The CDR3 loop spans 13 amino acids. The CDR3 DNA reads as TGCAGCGTTTGCGGGAGGGCCCTCAACGAGCAGTACTTC. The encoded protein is CSVCGRALNEQYF.

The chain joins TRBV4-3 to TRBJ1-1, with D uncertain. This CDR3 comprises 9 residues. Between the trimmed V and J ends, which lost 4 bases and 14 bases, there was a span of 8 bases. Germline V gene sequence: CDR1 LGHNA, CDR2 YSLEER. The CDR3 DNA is TGCGCCAGCAGCCTCGGTACCTTCTTT. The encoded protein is CASSLGTFF.

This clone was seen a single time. The CDR3 sequence is CASSTTGVVNEKLFF. The CDR3 region has the DNA TGTGCCAGTAGTACCACAGGGGTCGTTAATGAAAAACTGTTTTTT. The V call is TRBV19, the J call TRBJ1-4; TRBD1 agrees at 7 bases. Germline V gives CDR1 LNHDA, CDR2 SQIVND (reference sequence). The CDR3 totals 15 residues. V lost 4 bases, J lost 4 bases, and 6 bases stayed unmatched.

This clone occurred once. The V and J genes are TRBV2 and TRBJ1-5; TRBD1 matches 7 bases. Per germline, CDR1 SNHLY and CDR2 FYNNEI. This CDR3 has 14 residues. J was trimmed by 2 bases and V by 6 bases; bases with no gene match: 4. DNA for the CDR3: TGTGCCAGCAGCCCAGGACAGGGCAATCAGCCCCAGCATTTT. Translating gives CASSPGQGNQPQHF.